This passage covers 21 T cell receptor beta chains from one sample sequenced in a study of blood T cells in healthy people across ages. PCR was performed a second time for about 7 to 11 cycles using a sample-barcoded 5' primer and a J-beta primer mix. TCRdb called the 5' RACE reads again in MiXCR, with one record for every CDR3 protein. The sample records more than 900,000 distinct CDR3 sequences, almost 25% being singletons. The same specimen was also included in a second study, on T cells of mothers and their children.

The sequenced sample was blood. The receptors were gathered from a girl aged 2 to 9 in good health.

The chain couples TRBV6-5 to TRBJ2-1, with a weak D call TRBD1 (6 bases). V gave up 3 bases and J gave up 2 bases, with 14 bases separating them. The CDR3 consists of 16 residues. Germline loops: CDR1 MNHEY, CDR2 SVGAGI. The CDR3 loop is CASSYSLAGAYNEQFF. DNA for the CDR3: TGTGCCAGCAGTTATTCTCTGGCAGGGGCCTACAATGAGCAGTTCTTC.

This chain links TRBV6-1 with TRBJ2-1; the match to TRBD2 covers 7 bases. The CDR3 runs 17 residues. CDR1 is MNHNS and CDR2 is SASEGT in the germline V gene. Trimming removed 6 bases from V and 2 bases from J; junction bases left unmatched: 13. As DNA, the CDR3 is TGTGCCAGCAGGCCCGGGGGGTTGGGCTGGGCCTACAATGAGCAGTTCTTC. This sequence encodes CASRPGGLGWAYNEQFF.

This rearrangement joins TRBV18 to TRBJ2-4; the D gene is possibly TRBD2 (6 bases). Germline V CDR1 and CDR2: KGHSH, LQKENI. This CDR3 has 13 residues. Trimming took off 5 bases at V and 6 bases at J, with 11 bases between the two ends. The CDR3 DNA is TGTGCCAGCTCAGGGCAGGAGGGAAACATTCAGTACTTC. Translation gives CASSGQEGNIQYF.

The chain combines TRBV4-1 with TRBJ1-5; 7 nucleotides align to TRBD1. V gave up 4 bases and J gave up 6 bases; unmatched junction bases: 6. The germline V gene encodes CDR1 MGHRA and CDR2 YSYEKL. The CDR3 runs to 14 residues. The CDR3 nucleotides are TGCGCCAGCAGCCTATATCAGGGGGGTCAGCCCCAGCATTTT. It encodes CASSLYQGGQPQHF.

CDR3 sequence: CASSLAGNGEAFF. The CDR3 coding sequence is TGTGCCAGCAGCTTAGCAGGGAATGGGGAAGCTTTCTTT. The chain carries TRBV7-6 and TRBJ1-1, with D hard to call. V was clipped by 0 bases and J by 8 bases, with 10 bases between them. The CDR3 extends over 13 amino acids. Germline CDR1 SGHVS, CDR2 FNYEAQ.

The V and J genes are TRBV27 and TRBJ1-2, with D possibly matching TRBD1 (6 bases). This CDR3 region has 15 residues. V lost 8 bases and J 3 bases, leaving 19 bases between the germline ends. Germline V gene lookup returns CDR1 MNHEY and CDR2 SMNVEV (reference sequence). The DNA for the CDR3 is TGTGCCAGCTCAATTACAGGGATTATGGACTATGGCTACACCTTC. It is translated as CASSITGIMDYGYTF.

This clonotype was seen only a few times. The junction differs from germline at one of its ends, possibly a read error. The rearrangement uses TRBV20-1 and TRBJ2-5; 9 bases match TRBD2. CDR3 length: 11 amino acids. CDR1 DFQATT and CDR2 SNEGSKA come from the germline V gene (reference sequence). CDR3 region: CSAREGLATFF. The CDR3 DNA reads TGCAGTGCCCGTGAGGGACTAGCAACCTTCTTC.

The chain has TRBV12-5 and TRBJ2-3; the D gene is possibly TRBD2 (6 bases). Germline lookup yields CDR1 LGHNT and CDR2 FRNRAP. CDR3 length: 17 amino acids. V was shortened by 3 bases and J by 3 bases, with 19 bases between the two germline ends. Here the CDR3 reads CASGFGAEGGVTDTQYF. DNA for the CDR3: TGTGCTAGTGGTTTTGGTGCAGAAGGAGGGGTGACAGATACGCAGTATTTT. The variable domain in full, with the rest retrieved from reference TRBV12-5 and TRBJ2-3, is DARVTQTPRHKVTEMGQEVTMRCQPILGHNTVFWYRQTMMQGLELLAYFRNRAPLDDSGMPKDRFSAEMPDATLATLKIQPSEPRDSAVYFCASGFGAEGGVTDTQYFGPGTRLTVL.

The chain employs TRBV4-2 and TRBJ2-5, with D maybe TRBD2 (6 bases). V lost 4 bases and J 5 bases, leaving 23 bases between the germline ends. Germline CDR1 reads LGHNA; CDR2 reads YNFKEQ. CDR3 length equals 17 residues. CDR3 sequence: CASSPYIDLGGSETQYF. The CDR3 region has the DNA TGTGCCAGCAGCCCCTATATCGACCTTGGGGGGAGCGAGACCCAGTACTTC.

The gene calls are TRBV6-5 and TRBJ2-5; possibly TRBD1 for D (6 bases). The J call may be incorrect, as the DNA end agrees better with TRBJ2-7. The germline V gene encodes CDR1 MNHEY and CDR2 SVGAGI. The CDR3 runs to 15 residues. The CDR3 spells CASSYTQGSNYEQYF. The CDR3 DNA sequence: TGTGCCAGCAGTTATACCCAGGGGAGCAACTACGAGCAGTACTTC.

The rearrangement links TRBV7-9 to TRBJ2-7, with 7 bases identical to TRBD1. J lost 5 bases, V lost 5 bases, and 6 bases had no gene match. CDR3 length: 13 amino acids. CDR1 is SEHNR and CDR2 is FQNEAQ in the germline V gene (reference sequence). The CDR3 sequence: CASSRQGSHEQYF. CDR3 bases: TGTGCCAGCAGCCGACAGGGTAGTCACGAGCAGTACTTC. Based on the CDR3 plus reference TRBV7-9 and TRBJ2-7, the full variable domain is DTGVSQNPRHKITKRGQNVTFRCDPISEHNRLYWYRQTLGQGPEFLTYFQNEAQLEKSRLLSDRFSAERPKGSFSTLEIQRTEQGDSAMYLCASSRQGSHEQYFGPGTRLTVT.

The chain uses TRBV12-5 and TRBJ2-3; D unresolved. Per germline, CDR1 LGHNT and CDR2 FRNRAP. V was cut by 0 bases and J by 1 base, with 8 bases left in between. The CDR3 extends over 15 amino acids. CDR3 DNA: TGTGCTAGTGGTTTGGTTCATGTGGGCACAGATACGCAGTATTTT. Translated: CASGLVHVGTDTQYF.

The chain recombines TRBV29-1 with TRBJ1-4, with D possibly matching TRBD1 (6 bases). Germline loops: CDR1 SQVTM, CDR2 ANQGSEA. V lost 5 bases to trimming and J lost 8 bases, with 12 bases between them. The CDR3 is 12 residues long. Written as DNA, the CDR3 is TGCAGCGTTTGGCCCAGGGGAGAAAAACTGTTTTTT. This encodes CSVWPRGEKLFF.

The rearrangement joins TRBV6-1 to TRBJ1-5; 8 bases align to TRBD1. Germline lookup yields CDR1 MNHNS and CDR2 SASEGT. V trimming: 5 bases; J trimming: 2 bases; junction bases outside the gene matches: 8. CDR3 length equals 16 residues. The DNA of the CDR3 is TGTGCCAGCAGTCGCTGGACAGGGATAGGCAATCAGCCCCAGCATTTT. This gives the protein CASSRWTGIGNQPQHF.

The chain combines TRBV6-1 with TRBJ2-1, with 8 positions matching TRBD1. The CDR3 has 14 amino acids. V dropped 6 bases and J dropped 11; count of bases not matched to a gene: 12. CDR1 is MNHNS and CDR2 is SASEGT in the germline V gene. CDR3 sequence reads: CASSGDRRVGQQFF. As DNA, the CDR3 is TGTGCCAGCAGCGGGGACAGGCGCGTAGGTCAGCAGTTCTTC.

DNA of the CDR3: TGCAGTGCTAGAGGGAGCCAAGAGGACTACCCGGGGTCGGCGCAGTTCTTC. The encoded protein is CSARGSQEDYPGSAQFF. The V call is TRBV20-1, the J call TRBJ2-5; the D gene is possibly TRBD2 (6 bases). The DNA end is a closer match to TRBJ2-1, so the J assignment may be wrong. The CDR3 totals 17 residues. Looked up from germline, CDR1 is DFQATT and CDR2 is SNEGSKA (reference sequence).

This chain uses TRBV5-1 with TRBJ1-1, with 7 bases aligning to TRBD1. Germline CDR1 is SGHRS and CDR2 is YFSETQ. The CDR3 consists of 17 residues. The J segment lost 1 base and the V segment lost 0 bases, leaving 9 bases of the junction unmatched. DNA of the CDR3: TGCGCCAGCAGCTTGGAGAGTCTCCGGGACAGGAACACTGAAGCTTTCTTT. Amino acid sequence: CASSLESLRDRNTEAFF.

This chain joins TRBV6-5 and TRBJ2-5; tentatively, D is TRBD2 (6 bases). Trimming removed 5 bases from V and 5 bases from J, with 15 bases in between. The CDR3 runs to 14 residues. Germline lookup yields CDR1 MNHEY and CDR2 SVGAGI. The CDR3 reads CASSGGWGVETQYF. The CDR3 region has the DNA TGTGCCAGCAGTGGAGGATGGGGGGTGGAGACCCAGTACTTC.

This clonotype was seen more than once but under ten times. The chain is built from TRBV6-2 or TRBV6-3 and TRBJ2-7, with TRBD1 identical over 7 bases. The CDR3 sequence is 13 residues long. J gave up 4 bases and V 7 bases, and 7 bases lay outside the gene matches. From germline, CDR1 is MNHEY and CDR2 SVGEGT. Written as DNA, the CDR3 is TGTGCCAGCACGAACAGGGGATGGTACGAGCAGTACTTC. Translation: CASTNRGWYEQYF.

This clonotype was recorded a few times. This chain links TRBV4-1 with TRBJ2-1; 13 nucleotides match TRBD2. CDR3 size: 15 residues. The V gene's germline CDR1 is MGHRA and CDR2 YSYEKL. With V trimmed by 8 bases and J by 5 bases, 6 bases remained unmatched. The CDR3 bases are TGCGCCAGCGACGGGGGACTAGCGGGACACAATGAGCAGTTCTTC. It codes for CASDGGLAGHNEQFF.

V and J are TRBV2 and TRBJ2-3; a possible D gene is TRBD2 (6 bases). The CDR3 runs to 16 residues. V lost 5 bases and J 0 bases, leaving 15 bases between the germline ends. CDR1 SNHLY and CDR2 FYNNEI come from the germline V gene. The CDR3: CASSLIWGTSTDTQYF. The DNA for the CDR3 is TGTGCCAGCAGTCTTATATGGGGGACTAGCACAGATACGCAGTATTTT.